The 9 T cell receptor beta chains reported below all come from one sample, sequenced in a study of cytomegalovirus exposure and HLA in healthy donors. Using immunoSEQ multiplex PCR, the repertoire was profiled, and TCRdb retains in-frame clones only, with some absent. The sample gives 140,000 or so clones, around 90% of which show up once; roughly 6.7% is in the top ten. The sample taken for sequencing was PBMCs. The receptors here all came from a young woman in good health and CMV-seropositive.

CDR3 bases: TGCGCCAGCAGCCCCTCGGACAGTCAAGAGACCCAGTACTTC. Translated, it gives CASSPSDSQETQYF. The gene calls are TRBV5-1 and TRBJ2-5; possible D gene TRBD1, 6 bases. CDR1 SGHRS and CDR2 YFSETQ come from the germline V gene. With 4 bases removed from V and 2 bases from J, the gap between germline ends came to 12 bases. The CDR3 totals 14 residues.

This clone was observed once. One junction end disagrees with the germline gene, perhaps due to a read error. CDR3 DNA sequence: TGTGCCAGCAGTGCGGACAGCTACCTACGGGTCTTC. This sequence encodes CASSADSYLRVF. This chain uses TRBV6-1 with TRBJ2-1; D possibly corresponds to TRBD1 (6 bases). Germline CDR1 and CDR2: MNHNS and SASEGT. The CDR3 is made up of 12 amino acids.

This clone is a singleton in its sample. J is TRBJ2-5 and V is TRBV5-1; TRBD2 matches at 10 bases. V shed 0 bases and J 5 bases; nucleotides not matched to a gene: 4. This CDR3 region has 15 residues. The germline V gene has CDR1 SGHRS and CDR2 YFSETQ. The CDR3 DNA sequence: TGCGCCAGCAGCTTGGTGGGGGGACTAGCGGAGACCCAGTACTTC. Amino acids: CASSLVGGLAETQYF.

For this clone: The sample carries other DNA sequences with the same CDR3. In nucleotides, the CDR3 is TGTGCCAGCAGTTTACGGGGGGGCTATGGCTACACCTTC. It yields the protein CASSLRGGYGYTF. V usage is TRBV27 and J usage is TRBJ1-2; possibly TRBD1 for D (5 bases). Trimming pared 2 bases from V and 4 bases from J, leaving 8 bases between. This CDR3 region has 13 residues. Germline assignment: CDR1 MNHEY and CDR2 SMNVEV (reference sequence).

The chain links TRBV28 to TRBJ2-1; D unclear. V lost 6 bases, J lost 4 bases, and 13 bases lay in between. Germline V gene data show CDR1 as MDHEN and CDR2 as SYDVKM. CDR3 length equals 14 residues. The CDR3 spells CASSRITAYNEQFF. The CDR3 DNA reads as TGTGCCAGCAGCCGAATCACAGCATACAATGAGCAGTTCTTC.

The chain joins TRBV4-2 to TRBJ1-5; 8 bases fit TRBD1. V was clipped by 3 bases and J by 6 bases; unmatched bases: 7. The CDR3 length is 15 residues. The germline V gene encodes CDR1 LGHNA and CDR2 YNFKEQ. DNA of the CDR3: TGTGCCAGCAGCCATGGACAGGGTCGGGGTCAGCCCCAGCATTTT. The encoded protein is CASSHGQGRGQPQHF.

This chain joins TRBV28 and TRBJ1-2, with 7 bases identical to TRBD1. The CDR3 consists of 14 residues. The trim removed 4 bases at V and 7 bases at J, leaving 9 bases unmatched. From germline, CDR1 is MDHEN and CDR2 SYDVKM. DNA of the CDR3: TGTGCCAGCAGTTACCTCCGACAGGGCCGTGGCTACACCTTC. It translates to CASSYLRQGRGYTF.

The V gene is TRBV28, the J gene TRBJ1-5; unclear D gene. V lost 3 bases and J 1 base, leaving 13 bases between the germline ends. CDR1 and CDR2 (germline): MDHEN, SYDVKM. This CDR3 is 16 amino acids long. For the CDR3, the DNA is TGTGCCAGCAGTTTGGGAGGAATCCTGAGCAATCAGCCCCAGCATTTT. Amino acids: CASSLGGILSNQPQHF.

This chain connects TRBV28 to TRBJ1-5; D unclear. This CDR3 has 15 residues. Germline CDR1 MDHEN, CDR2 SYDVKM. V was clipped by 2 bases and J by 6 bases, with 14 bases between them. As DNA, the CDR3 is TGTGCCAGCAGTTTACTTATGGAGGGAATTCAGCCCCAGCATTTT. Its protein product is CASSLLMEGIQPQHF.